This T cell receptor beta chain was identified during a study of cytomegalovirus exposure and HLA in healthy donors. Donors in the study were healthy people who gave bone marrow. PCR used 60 Vbeta primers and 13 Jbeta primers. Profiling relied on immunoSEQ multiplex PCR, and the TCRdb table lists in-frame clones only, not all of them. Among roughly 98,000 clones listed, around 73% were seen once. Study-level findings and limits: According to a later analysis, donors in an Asian-associated ancestry cluster reportedly had fewer N-insertions than the 666-donor mean.

CDR3 length: 14 residues. V dropped 0 bases and J dropped 6; count of bases not matched to a gene: 4. The germline V gene encodes CDR1 SGHRS and CDR2 YFSETQ. Details on this clone: Antigen specificity is unknown.

V and J are TRBV5-1 and TRBJ1-1, with 8 bases that match TRBD1. This receptor was identified in a man aged 40-49 years in good health and CMV-seronegative. Sequencing used PBMCs. CDR3 region: CASSLDRGTAEAFF. The CDR3 coding sequence is TGCGCCAGCAGCTTGGACAGGGGGACGGCTGAAGCTTTCTTT.